The entry below gives a single T cell receptor beta chain sequence along with its context. The antigen is unknown. The data were obtained in a study of T cell responses to AZD1222 COVID-19 vaccine. The study, taken as a whole, reports: There were repertoire samples only from the period after the peak T cell response. Among spike-specific TCRs, nearly half reportedly target unmutated variant regions. Only a handful of AZD1222 recipients were seropositive at baseline. Spike-specific TCRs gained breadth and depth after people received two AZD1222 doses.

Trimming took off 0 bases at V and 1 base at J, with 3 bases between the two ends. There are 14 residues in the CDR3. Looked up from germline, CDR1 is KGHSH and CDR2 is LQKENI. Produced via immunoSEQ multiplex PCR; TCRdb's table is partial and in-frame only. Counted here are 120,000 or so clones, about 90% occurring once; the ten biggest clones make up about 1.1%. This sequence joins TRBV18 and TRBJ2-2; D unresolved. The sequence derives from an adult in good health. The source material was peripheral blood, sampled on day 0 of AZD1222 vaccination. CDR3 loop: CASSPPENTGELFF. As DNA, the CDR3 is TGTGCCAGCTCACCACCGGAGAACACCGGGGAGCTGTTTTTT.